Following are 27 T cell receptor beta chains from one sample sequenced in a study of blood T cells in healthy people across ages. A second PCR, run for roughly 7 to 12 cycles, used a sample-barcoded 5' primer plus a J-beta primer mix. One entry per CDR3 protein results from TCRdb running MiXCR on the 5' RACE reads. The sample includes over 1,500,000 distinct CDR3 sequences, around half of them seen just once. Source material: blood. The receptors were sampled from a woman between 40 and 50 years old in good health.

J is TRBJ2-3 and V is TRBV7-2, with 9 bases fitting TRBD2. Germline V gene sequence: CDR1 SGHTA, CDR2 FQGNSA. The J segment lost 2 bases and the V segment lost 2 bases, leaving 8 bases of the junction unmatched. This CDR3 has 17 amino acids. CDR3 protein: CASSLNRLAGNTDTQYF. The CDR3 DNA sequence: TGTGCCAGCAGCTTAAACCGCCTAGCGGGGAACACAGATACGCAGTATTTT.

The chain combines TRBV7-2 with TRBJ2-5; 11 bases line up with TRBD1. Germline loops: CDR1 SGHTA, CDR2 FQGNSA. V lost 4 bases, J lost 7 bases, and 8 bases stayed unmatched. CDR3 size: 15 residues. CDR3 nucleotide sequence: TGTGCCAGCAGCTCCGGGACAGGGGGTTTCGGGACCCAGTACTTC. Translated, it gives CASSSGTGGFGTQYF.

This clonotype was recorded at least ten times. The chain links TRBV12-3 or TRBV12-4 to TRBJ2-3; 11 bases are shared with TRBD1. The CDR3 length is 13 residues. Trimming at V came to 5 bases and at J to 6 bases, leaving 1 base not matched to a gene. DNA of the CDR3: TGTGCCAGCAGTCGGGACAGGGGGGATACGCAGTATTTT. This translates into CASSRDRGDTQYF.

This chain links TRBV6-5 with TRBJ2-4; perhaps TRBD2 as D (7 bases). The CDR3 is made up of 13 amino acids. Germline V lookup: CDR1 MNHEY, CDR2 SVGAGI. Trimming left V 2 bases short and J 8 bases short, with 10 bases between. CDR3 nucleotides: TGTGCCAGCAGTTACGGGGGGGCCTACATTCAGTACTTC. Translated: CASSYGGAYIQYF.

The V call is TRBV6-6, the J call TRBJ2-7; D call uncertain. Trimming removed 8 bases at V and 7 bases at J, with 15 bases between. The CDR3 has 12 amino acids. Germline CDR1 and CDR2: MNHNY and SVGAGI (reference sequence). The CDR3 sequence: CASGWGYNEQYF. For the CDR3, the DNA is TGTGCCAGCGGATGGGGTTACAATGAGCAGTACTTC.

The rearrangement uses TRBV20-1 and TRBJ1-3, with no clear D. Germline assignment: CDR1 DFQATT and CDR2 SNEGSKA (reference sequence). Trimming pared 4 bases from V and 1 base from J, leaving 8 bases between. This CDR3 has 13 amino acids. The CDR3 nucleotides read TGCAGTGCTACCGGGTCGTCTGGAAACACCATATATTTT. Translating gives CSATGSSGNTIYF.

The V and J genes are TRBV4-3 and TRBJ2-7; no firm D call. This CDR3 has 14 amino acids. Germline CDR1 and CDR2: LGHNA and YSLEER. The V end lost 0 bases, the J end lost 10 bases, and 16 bases lay between the germline ends. CDR3 coding DNA: TGCGCCAGCAGCCAAGATCGACCGCCGTCGGCCCAGTACTTC. This codes for CASSQDRPPSAQYF.

This clonotype has a handful of counts. This sequence joins TRBV5-1 and TRBJ2-2, with TRBD1 as a possible D gene (6 bases). The germline V gene has CDR1 SGHRS and CDR2 YFSETQ. This CDR3 spans 15 amino acids. V was cut by 2 bases and J by 7 bases, with 15 bases left in between. CDR3: CASSLRTDRVGELFF. The CDR3 nucleotides read TGCGCCAGCAGCTTACGGACAGATCGGGTCGGGGAGCTGTTTTTT.

The chain links TRBV29-1 to TRBJ1-1, with D perhaps matching TRBD1 (6 bases). The V end lost 4 bases, the J end lost 2 bases, and 11 bases lay between the germline ends. This CDR3 comprises 13 residues. The germline V gene encodes CDR1 SQVTM and CDR2 ANQGSEA. In DNA, the CDR3 is TGCAGCGTTGTGGGGACAACAAACACTGAAGCTTTCTTT. Protein sequence: CSVVGTTNTEAFF.

The chain carries TRBV15 and TRBJ1-1; possibly TRBD1 for D (5 bases). This CDR3 has 15 amino acids. V was clipped by 1 base and J by 0 bases, with 9 bases between them. CDR1 and CDR2 from the germline V gene are LNHNV and YYDKDF (reference sequence). CDR3 loop: CATSRATVMNTEAFF. Here the CDR3 DNA reads TGTGCCACCAGCAGAGCGACAGTGATGAACACTGAAGCTTTCTTT.

This clonotype was counted only a few times. The chain employs TRBV7-9 and TRBJ1-1, with 9 positions matching TRBD1. The CDR3 totals 17 residues. Germline lookup yields CDR1 SEHNR and CDR2 FQNEAQ (reference sequence). J lost 5 bases, V lost 3 bases, and 13 bases had no gene match. For the CDR3, the DNA is TGTGCCAGCAGCTTCGGGGGCCACAGGGGGCGAGGGACTGAAGCTTTCTTT. Amino acid sequence: CASSFGGHRGRGTEAFF.

This clonotype was recorded a few times. This chain links TRBV7-3 with TRBJ1-1, with 8 bases that match TRBD1. The CDR3 is 16 amino acids. The ends lost 5 bases at V and 0 bases at J; junction bases unmatched: 8. Per germline, CDR1 SGHTA and CDR2 FQGTGA. CDR3 protein: CASSPYRGRVNTEAFF. DNA for the CDR3: TGTGCCAGCAGCCCCTACAGGGGGAGGGTGAACACTGAAGCTTTCTTT.

V and J are TRBV4-2 and TRBJ2-3, with a weak D call TRBD2 (6 bases). This CDR3 is built from 15 residues. V was trimmed by 0 bases and J by 7 bases, leaving 14 bases between them. Germline CDR1 LGHNA, CDR2 YNFKEQ. As DNA, the CDR3 is TGTGCCAGCAGCCAAGATCAACTAGCCGGTAATACGCAGTATTTT. Translated, it gives CASSQDQLAGNTQYF.

This clonotype came up a few times. The CDR3 nucleotides read TGCAGTGCTAGAGATGAGCGGGGGCTGGAGACCCAGTACTTC. Translated, it gives CSARDERGLETQYF. The chain has TRBV20-1 and TRBJ2-5; 8 bases match TRBD2. CDR3 size: 14 residues. In germline, CDR1 is DFQATT, CDR2 SNEGSKA (reference sequence). The V gene end was trimmed by 0 bases and the J gene end by 5 bases; junction bases not matched to a gene: 5.

This chain connects TRBV27 to TRBJ2-6, with D uncertain. CDR1 MNHEY and CDR2 SMNVEV come from the germline V gene (reference sequence). Trimming took 3 bases from V and 0 from J, leaving 9 bases between them. The CDR3 extends over 16 amino acids. Here the CDR3 reads CASSLGLRSGANVLTF. The CDR3 nucleotides read TGTGCCAGCAGTTTGGGCCTACGCTCTGGGGCCAACGTCCTGACTTTC.

This clonotype was detected a few times. The chain carries TRBV18 and TRBJ2-1; either TRBD1 or TRBD2 may fit D (6 bases each). Looked up from germline, CDR1 is KGHSH and CDR2 is LQKENI. This CDR3 is built from 15 residues. The V and J ends lost 2 bases and 4 bases respectively, with 12 bases between them. CDR3 protein: CASSPEGGPYNEQFF. CDR3 bases: TGTGCCAGCTCACCAGAGGGGGGACCTTACAATGAGCAGTTCTTC.

This chain uses TRBV20-1 with TRBJ2-1; TRBD2 agrees at 9 bases. The end of the DNA aligns better with TRBJ2-7, so the J call may be wrong. CDR3 size: 16 residues. Germline loops: CDR1 DFQATT, CDR2 SNEGSKA (reference sequence). The CDR3 DNA is TGCAGTGCTAGAGACGGCGGGGGGGCATCGTACAATGAGCAGTACTTC. Translated, it gives CSARDGGGASYNEQYF.

This clonotype was counted only a few times. The V and J genes are TRBV5-5 and TRBJ2-7, with 9 bases lining up with TRBD1. Germline V gene sequence: CDR1 SGHKS, CDR2 YYEKEE (reference sequence). J lost 6 bases, V lost 4 bases, and 8 bases had no gene match. This CDR3 is 14 amino acids long. Written as DNA, the CDR3 is TGTGCCAGCAGCCTGGGACAGGGTAATGGCGAGCAGTACTTC. Amino acids: CASSLGQGNGEQYF.

This chain connects TRBV4-3 to TRBJ1-1, with D maybe TRBD1 (5 bases). V was shortened by 1 base and J by 1 base, with 10 bases between the two germline ends. The CDR3 extends over 15 amino acids. CDR1 is LGHNA and CDR2 is YSLEER in the germline V gene. The CDR3 sequence is CASSQGGDGNTEAFF. CDR3 in DNA: TGCGCCAGCAGCCAAGGGGGGGACGGGAACACTGAAGCTTTCTTT.

The chain recombines TRBV20-1 with TRBJ2-5, with TRBD2 identical over 7 bases. The ends lost 3 bases at V and 5 bases at J; junction bases unmatched: 12. The V gene's germline CDR1 is DFQATT and CDR2 SNEGSKA (reference sequence). The CDR3 runs to 15 residues. As DNA, the CDR3 is TGCAGTGCTAGTGATGAAGGACTAGGGGAGGAGACCCAGTACTTC. As protein: CSASDEGLGEETQYF.

CDR3 residues: CASNRGRYNEQFF. The CDR3 DNA sequence: TGTGCCAGCAACAGGGGGCGGTACAATGAGCAGTTCTTC. The genes are TRBV6-2 or TRBV6-3 and TRBJ2-1; TRBD1 aligns across 9 bases. Losses at the gene ends were 7 bases for V and 4 bases for J; bases not matched to a gene: 2. From germline, CDR1 is MNHEY and CDR2 SVGEGT. This CDR3 spans 13 amino acids.

The CDR3 region has the DNA TGTGCCAGCAGACAACCGGGATTTAACTATGGCTACACCTTC. It encodes CASRQPGFNYGYTF. The V gene is TRBV6-5, the J gene TRBJ1-2; no definite D call. The germline V gene has CDR1 MNHEY and CDR2 SVGAGI. The CDR3 is made up of 14 amino acids. Trimming took off 6 bases at V and 1 base at J, with 12 bases between the two ends.

The chain joins TRBV4-3 to TRBJ2-1; TRBD1 might be the D (8 bases). This CDR3 has 16 amino acids. Germline V CDR1 and CDR2: LGHNA, YSLEER. V was cut by 2 bases and J by 8 bases, with 19 bases left in between. The DNA of the CDR3 is TGCGCCAGCAGCCAAAACAGGGGGGGGCTTTGGGATGAGCAGTTCTTC. It is translated as CASSQNRGGLWDEQFF.

Comments on this clonotype: At one of its ends the junction is not consistent with the germline gene, which may arise from a read error. This chain connects TRBV7-7 to TRBJ2-5, with D unresolved. CDR1 is SSHAT, CDR2 FNYEAQ, per germline (reference sequence). This CDR3 spans 14 amino acids. CDR3 sequence reads: CASSPLGLRETQYF. The CDR3 nucleotides are TGTGCTAGCAGCCCCTTAGGGCTACGGGAGACCCAGTACTTC. The full variable domain, in which reference TRBV7-7 and TRBJ2-5 provide the parts outside the CDR3, is GAGVSQSPRYKVTKRGQDVTLRCDPISSHATLYWYQQALGQGPEFLTYFNYEAQPDKSGLPSDRFSAERPEGSISTLTIQRTEQRDSAMYRCASSPLGLRETQYFGPGTRLLVL.

This rearrangement joins TRBV20-1 to TRBJ2-3, with 8 bases matching TRBD2. With V trimmed by 4 bases and J by 8 bases, 14 bases remained unmatched. The length of the CDR3 is 15 residues. Germline CDR1 reads DFQATT; CDR2 reads SNEGSKA (reference sequence). The CDR3 here is CSATNAGGQAGTQYF. The CDR3 nucleotides are TGCAGTGCTACAAACGCGGGGGGCCAGGCGGGTACGCAGTATTTT.

The sample holds one count of this clonotype. This chain connects TRBV7-2 to TRBJ2-7, with D perhaps TRBD1 or TRBD2 (6 bases each). The CDR3 is 14 amino acids. The germline gives CDR1 SGHTA, CDR2 FQGNSA. Trimming left V 5 bases short and J 7 bases short, with 18 bases between. CDR3 amino acids: CASSQGGFVDEQYF. The CDR3 DNA is TGTGCCAGCAGCCAAGGGGGGTTCGTCGATGAGCAGTACTTC.

The chain recombines TRBV29-1 with TRBJ1-2; D gene unclear. CDR1 and CDR2 (germline): SQVTM, ANQGSEA. The CDR3 has 12 amino acids. V lost 7 bases to trimming and J lost 3 bases, with 12 bases between them. In DNA form, the CDR3 reads TGCAGCGATGGAGACCCCTACTATGGCTACACCTTC. Translation gives CSDGDPYYGYTF.